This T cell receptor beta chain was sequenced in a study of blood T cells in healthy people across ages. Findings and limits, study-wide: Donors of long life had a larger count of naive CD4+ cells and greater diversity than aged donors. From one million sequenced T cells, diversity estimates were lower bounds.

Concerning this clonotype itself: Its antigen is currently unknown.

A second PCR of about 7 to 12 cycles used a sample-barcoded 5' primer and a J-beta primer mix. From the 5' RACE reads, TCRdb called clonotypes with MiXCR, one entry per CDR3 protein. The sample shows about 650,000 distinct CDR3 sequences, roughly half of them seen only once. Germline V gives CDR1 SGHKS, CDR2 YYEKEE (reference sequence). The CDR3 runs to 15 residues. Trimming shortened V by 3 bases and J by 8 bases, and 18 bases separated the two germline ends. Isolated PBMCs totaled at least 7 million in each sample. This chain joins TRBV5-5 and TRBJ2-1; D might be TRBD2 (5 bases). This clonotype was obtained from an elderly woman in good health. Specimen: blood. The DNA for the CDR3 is TGTGCCAGCAGCTCGAGGGTGTTGTCTAACGATGAGCAGTTCTTC. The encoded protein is CASSSRVLSNDEQFF.